The 13 T cell receptor beta chains below come from one sample, sequenced in a study of blood T cell repertoires in COVID-19. Sequencing used immunoSEQ multiplex PCR; TCRdb keeps in-frame clones, though not all of them. The sample has 110,000 or so clones, 85% to 90% seen once; the top ten hold about 4.5%. Sequenced input: peripheral blood. All receptors derive from a woman between 45 and 60 years old with acute or convalescent COVID-19.

This chain joins TRBV5-1 and TRBJ2-1; 9 nucleotides line up with TRBD1. V gave up 4 bases and J gave up 7 bases; unmatched junction bases: 6. This CDR3 is built from 14 residues. From germline, CDR1 is SGHRS and CDR2 YFSETQ. CDR3: CASSPGQGGNEQFF. In DNA form, the CDR3 reads TGCGCCAGCAGCCCGGGACAGGGAGGGAATGAGCAGTTCTTC.

The V gene is TRBV6-1, the J gene TRBJ1-5; a possible D gene is TRBD1 (5 bases). The CDR3 consists of 16 residues. V was clipped by 3 bases and J by 0 bases, with 12 bases between them. Germline CDR1 MNHNS, CDR2 SASEGT. The CDR3, as DNA: TGTGCCAGCAGTGATGACAGATCCCTTAGCAATCAGCCCCAGCATTTT. Its translation: CASSDDRSLSNQPQHF.

The sample holds one count of this clone. V usage is TRBV3-1 (or the pseudogene TRBV3-2) and J usage is TRBJ1-2, with a possible D match to TRBD1 (5 bases). V was shortened by 4 bases and J by 6 bases, with 15 bases between the two germline ends. Germline CDR1 reads LGHDT; CDR2 reads YNNKEL (reference sequence). This CDR3 is built from 14 residues. The CDR3 sequence is CASSLLMTADGYTF. CDR3 in DNA: TGTGCCAGCAGCCTCCTCATGACAGCCGATGGCTACACCTTC.

A word on this clone: The sample has other DNA sequences that encode this CDR3 too. The chain is built from TRBV28 and TRBJ1-6, with a possible D match to TRBD1 (6 bases). The ends were cut back, 6 bases at V and 5 bases at J, with 8 bases in the middle. The CDR3 runs to 13 residues. CDR1 and CDR2 from the germline V gene are MDHEN and SYDVKM. CDR3 nucleotides: TGTGCCAGCAGGCAGGGGAATAATTCACCCCTCCACTTT. Translated, it gives CASRQGNNSPLHF.

This clone showed up just once. J is TRBJ1-5 and V is TRBV6-2 or TRBV6-3, with D possibly matching TRBD1 (5 bases). Germline V gene data show CDR1 as MNHEY and CDR2 as SVGEGT. This CDR3 is built from 11 residues. V lost 5 bases to trimming and J lost 15 bases, with 14 bases between them. CDR3 coding DNA: TGTGCCAGCAGTACGGAGGGGATCCGGCATTTT. It encodes CASSTEGIRHF.

The chain joins TRBV12-5 to TRBJ2-1, with D possibly being TRBD2 (7 bases). The V and J ends lost 5 bases and 3 bases respectively, with 17 bases between them. Germline V lookup: CDR1 LGHNT, CDR2 FRNRAP. The CDR3 runs 16 residues. The CDR3 protein is CASGTLRGAFYNEQFF. In DNA, the CDR3 is TGTGCTAGTGGTACCCTCCGGGGGGCGTTCTACAATGAGCAGTTCTTC. Complete variable domain (other parts from reference TRBV12-5 and TRBJ2-1): DARVTQTPRHKVTEMGQEVTMRCQPILGHNTVFWYRQTMMQGLELLAYFRNRAPLDDSGMPKDRFSAEMPDATLATLKIQPSEPRDSAVYFCASGTLRGAFYNEQFFGPGTRLTVL.

This clone has just a few counts. The gene calls are TRBV18 and TRBJ1-2; 7 bases are shared with TRBD1. Germline CDR1 KGHSH, CDR2 LQKENI. CDR3 length: 17 amino acids. Unmatched junction bases numbered 13, after V lost 0 bases and J lost 6 bases. The CDR3 coding sequence is TGTGCCAGCTCACCACCGTCATCGAAGGGGGCTCTCGATGGCTACACCTTC. It translates to CASSPPSSKGALDGYTF.

The genes are TRBV5-4 and TRBJ1-2, with D maybe TRBD1 (6 bases). CDR1 and CDR2 (germline): SGHNT, YYREEE (reference sequence). Deletions cut 4 bases from V and 4 bases from J, with 17 bases between. CDR3 length: 15 residues. CDR3 DNA: TGTGCCAGCAGCGGAGAAACAGGGCCGGGCTATGGCTACACCTTC. Translating gives CASSGETGPGYGYTF.

In this sample, this clone turned up a few times. The rearrangement links TRBV28 to TRBJ1-4; TRBD1 agrees at 9 bases. The CDR3 is 15 residues long. CDR1 and CDR2 from the germline V gene are MDHEN and SYDVKM. V was clipped by 5 bases and J by 10 bases; unmatched bases: 11. In nucleotides, the CDR3 is TGTGCCAGCAGTCTTCAACAGGGGGCCTCATTAAAACTGTTTTTT. It yields the protein CASSLQQGASLKLFF.

The V and J genes are TRBV9 and TRBJ2-7; D gene uncertain. The CDR3 has 14 amino acids. V lost 4 bases and J 0 bases, leaving 11 bases between the germline ends. CDR1 and CDR2 (germline): SGDLS, YYNGEE. CDR3 DNA: TGTGCCAGCAGCCCTAAGTTACTCTCCTACGAGCAGTACTTC. Encoded protein: CASSPKLLSYEQYF. Supplemented by reference TRBV9 and TRBJ2-7, the full variable domain reads DSGVTQTPKHLITATGQRVTLRCSPRSGDLSVYWYQQSLDQGLQFLIQYYNGEERAKGNILERFSAQQFPDLHSELNLSSLELGDSALYFCASSPKLLSYEQYFGPGTRLTVT.

The chain combines TRBV7-6 with TRBJ1-2, with a weak D call TRBD1 (5 bases). V lost 5 bases and J lost 5, with 15 bases in between. CDR3 length equals 14 residues. Germline V CDR1 and CDR2: SGHVS, FNYEAQ. Here the CDR3 DNA reads TGTGCCAGCAGCCCGGGGGGGACTCTATATGGCTACACCTTC. It is translated as CASSPGGTLYGYTF.

The rearrangement links TRBV6-5 to TRBJ2-4; 10 positions match TRBD1. Germline V gene data show CDR1 as MNHEY and CDR2 as SVGAGI. CDR3 length: 15 residues. J lost 7 bases, V lost 5 bases, and 8 bases had no gene match. CDR3 loop: CASSPGQGQWNIQYF. The CDR3 coding sequence is TGTGCCAGCAGTCCGGGACAGGGGCAGTGGAACATTCAGTACTTC.

This chain links TRBV12-3 or TRBV12-4 with TRBJ1-1; TRBD1 is a possible D gene (6 bases). The CDR3 length is 13 residues. The V gene lost 1 base and the J gene lost 12 bases, with 15 bases spanning the gap. The CDR3 loop reads CASSLGQEQATFF. The CDR3 DNA reads TGTGCCAGCAGTTTAGGACAGGAACAGGCGACTTTCTTT.